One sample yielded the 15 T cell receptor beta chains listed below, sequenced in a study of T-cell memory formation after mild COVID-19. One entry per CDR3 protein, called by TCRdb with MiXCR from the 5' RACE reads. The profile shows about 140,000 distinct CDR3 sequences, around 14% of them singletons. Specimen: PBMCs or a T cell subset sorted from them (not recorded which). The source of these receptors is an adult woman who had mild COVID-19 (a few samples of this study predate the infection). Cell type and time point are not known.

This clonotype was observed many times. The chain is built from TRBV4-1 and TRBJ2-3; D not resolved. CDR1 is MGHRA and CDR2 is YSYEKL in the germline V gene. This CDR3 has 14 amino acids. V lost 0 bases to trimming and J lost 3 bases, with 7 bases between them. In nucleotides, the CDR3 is TGCGCCAGCAGCCAAGAGATTCCGACAGATACGCAGTATTTT. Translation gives CASSQEIPTDTQYF.

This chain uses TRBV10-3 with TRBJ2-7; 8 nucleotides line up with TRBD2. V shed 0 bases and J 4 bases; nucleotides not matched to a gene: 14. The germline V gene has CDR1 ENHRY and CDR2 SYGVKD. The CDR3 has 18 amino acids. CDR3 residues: CAISESPLLGREAYEQYF. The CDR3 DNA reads TGTGCCATCAGTGAGTCGCCCCTCCTCGGGCGGGAGGCGTACGAGCAGTACTTC.

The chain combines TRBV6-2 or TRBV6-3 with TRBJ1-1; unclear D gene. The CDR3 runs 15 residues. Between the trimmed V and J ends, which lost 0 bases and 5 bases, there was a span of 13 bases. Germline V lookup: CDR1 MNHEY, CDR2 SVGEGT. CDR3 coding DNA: TGTGCCAGCAGTTACTCGAGAATTCGTAAGACTGAAGCTTTCTTT. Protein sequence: CASSYSRIRKTEAFF.

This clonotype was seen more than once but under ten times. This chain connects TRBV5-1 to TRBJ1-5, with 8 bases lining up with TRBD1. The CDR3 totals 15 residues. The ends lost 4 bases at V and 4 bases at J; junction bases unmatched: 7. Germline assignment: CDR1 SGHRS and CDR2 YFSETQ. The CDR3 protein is CASSPDRGDNQPQHF. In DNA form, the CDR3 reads TGCGCCAGCAGCCCCGACAGGGGAGATAATCAGCCCCAGCATTTT.

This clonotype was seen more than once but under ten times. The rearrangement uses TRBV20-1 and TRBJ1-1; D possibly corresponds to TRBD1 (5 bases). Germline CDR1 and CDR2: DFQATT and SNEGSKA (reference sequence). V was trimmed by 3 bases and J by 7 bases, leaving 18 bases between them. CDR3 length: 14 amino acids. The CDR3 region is CSARDSGLTVEAFF. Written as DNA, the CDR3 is TGCAGTGCTAGGGATTCAGGGCTAACCGTTGAAGCTTTCTTT.

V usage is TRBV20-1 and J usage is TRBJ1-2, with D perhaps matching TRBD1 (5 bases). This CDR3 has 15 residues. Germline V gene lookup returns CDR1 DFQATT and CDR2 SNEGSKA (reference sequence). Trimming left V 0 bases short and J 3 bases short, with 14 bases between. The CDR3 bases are TGCAGTGCTAGAGACAACGACGGGGGGGACTATGGCTACACCTTC. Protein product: CSARDNDGGDYGYTF.

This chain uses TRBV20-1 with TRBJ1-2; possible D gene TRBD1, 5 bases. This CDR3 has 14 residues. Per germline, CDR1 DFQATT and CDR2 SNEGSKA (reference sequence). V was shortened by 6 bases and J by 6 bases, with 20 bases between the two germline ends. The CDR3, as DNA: TGCAGTGCCGTAACTCAGGCAGAACAGGATGGCTACACCTTC. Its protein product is CSAVTQAEQDGYTF.

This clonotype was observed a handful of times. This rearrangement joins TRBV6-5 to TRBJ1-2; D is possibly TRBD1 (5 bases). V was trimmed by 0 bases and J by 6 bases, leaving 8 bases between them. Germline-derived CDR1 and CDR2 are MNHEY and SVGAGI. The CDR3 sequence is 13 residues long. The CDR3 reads CASSYSSGNGYTF. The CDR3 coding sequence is TGTGCCAGCAGTTACTCGTCAGGGAATGGCTACACCTTC.

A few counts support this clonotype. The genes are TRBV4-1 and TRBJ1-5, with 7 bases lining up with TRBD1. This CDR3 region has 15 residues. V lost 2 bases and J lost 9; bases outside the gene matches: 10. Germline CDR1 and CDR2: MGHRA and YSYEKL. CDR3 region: CASSQQGDGNWPQHF. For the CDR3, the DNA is TGCGCCAGCAGCCAACAGGGGGATGGGAATTGGCCCCAGCATTTT.

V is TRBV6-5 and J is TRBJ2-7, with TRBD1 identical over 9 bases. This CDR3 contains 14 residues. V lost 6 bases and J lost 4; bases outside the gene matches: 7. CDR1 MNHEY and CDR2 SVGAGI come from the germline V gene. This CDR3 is CASRQQGAGYEQYF. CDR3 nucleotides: TGTGCCAGCAGACAACAGGGGGCCGGATACGAGCAGTACTTC.

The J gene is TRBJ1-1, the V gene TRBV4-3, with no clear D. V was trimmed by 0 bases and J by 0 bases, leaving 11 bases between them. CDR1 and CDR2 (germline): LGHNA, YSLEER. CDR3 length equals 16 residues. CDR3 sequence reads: CASSQDRLFVNTEAFF. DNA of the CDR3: TGCGCCAGCAGCCAAGATCGGCTTTTCGTGAACACTGAAGCTTTCTTT.

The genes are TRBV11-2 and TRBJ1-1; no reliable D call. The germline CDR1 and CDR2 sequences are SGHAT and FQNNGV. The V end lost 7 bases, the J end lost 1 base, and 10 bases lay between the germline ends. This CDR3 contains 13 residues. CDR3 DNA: TGTGCCAGCAAGGTAGCCGCGAACACTGAAGCTTTCTTT. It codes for CASKVAANTEAFF.

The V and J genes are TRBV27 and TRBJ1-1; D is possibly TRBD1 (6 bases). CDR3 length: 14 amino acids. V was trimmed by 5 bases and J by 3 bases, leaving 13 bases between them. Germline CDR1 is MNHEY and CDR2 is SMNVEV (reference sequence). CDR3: CASSTISGDTEAFF. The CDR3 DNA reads TGTGCCAGCAGTACTATCTCAGGGGACACTGAAGCTTTCTTT.

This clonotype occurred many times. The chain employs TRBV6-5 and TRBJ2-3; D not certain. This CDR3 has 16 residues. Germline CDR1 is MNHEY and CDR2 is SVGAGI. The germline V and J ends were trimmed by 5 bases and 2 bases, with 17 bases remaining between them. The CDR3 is CASSPDTGSITDTQYF. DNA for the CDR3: TGTGCCAGCAGTCCCGATACCGGTTCGATCACAGATACGCAGTATTTT.

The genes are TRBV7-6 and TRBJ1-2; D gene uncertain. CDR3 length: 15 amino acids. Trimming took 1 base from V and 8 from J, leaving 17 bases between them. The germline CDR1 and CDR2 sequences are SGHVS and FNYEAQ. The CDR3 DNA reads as TGTGCCAGCAGCTTAGGCGTCGACGTACGAGGAGGCTACACCTTC. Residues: CASSLGVDVRGGYTF.